This TCR beta chain was captured by sequencing in a study of T cell responses to AZD1222 COVID-19 vaccine. General observations from the study: A reported finding is that nearly half of spike-specific TCRs target unmutated variant regions.

The germline V gene encodes CDR1 MDHEN and CDR2 SYDVKM. The CDR3 is 14 residues long. V lost 5 bases and J 2 bases, leaving 12 bases between the germline ends. Turning to this clone: Its specificity is not known.

Clones were read by immunoSEQ multiplex PCR, and TCRdb kept only the in-frame ones, dropping some. The table has some 120,000 clones, over 75% seen once. The receptor was isolated from an adult who received the MenACWY meningococcal vaccine as a control. This sequence joins TRBV28 and TRBJ1-2; D unclear. The specimen comprised peripheral blood, sampled 28 days after the second dose of the MenACWY control vaccine. Here the CDR3 DNA reads TGTGCCAGCAGTAGGACGGACGAAAACTATGGCTACACCTTC. Its protein product is CASSRTDENYGYTF.